This T cell receptor beta chain is from a study of blood T cells in healthy people across ages. Alongside a J-beta primer mix, a sample-barcoded 5' primer served in a second PCR lasting roughly 6 to 11 cycles. A single record per CDR3 protein comes from TCRdb applying MiXCR to the 5' RACE reads. Counted here are 1.5 million to 2 million distinct CDR3 sequences, just under 50% occurring once; the ten biggest clones make up about 2.1%. CDR1 MDHEN and CDR2 SYDVKM come from the germline V gene. The ends were cut back, 2 bases at V and 5 bases at J, with 17 bases in the middle. The CDR3 consists of 16 residues.

The chain carries TRBV28 and TRBJ2-3, with TRBD2 as a possible D gene (6 bases). This receptor was identified in a woman in her forties in good health. The specimen was blood. The CDR3: CASSLRQVGGLDTQYF. The CDR3 coding sequence is TGTGCCAGCAGTTTACGTCAAGTGGGGGGACTAGATACGCAGTATTTT.